Sequencing of this T cell receptor beta chain was carried out in a study of T cell responses to AZD1222 COVID-19 vaccine. This CDR3 is built from 15 residues. Germline V lookup: CDR1 SGDLS, CDR2 YYNGEE. V was clipped by 6 bases and J by 1 base; unmatched bases: 3. Measured with immunoSEQ multiplex PCR; TCRdb has only the in-frame clones, and not every one. The profile shows 200,000 or so clones, 85% to 95% of them singletons. This clone was observed once. Antigen specificity is unknown. Study findings and constraints: Repertoires were obtained only post-peak T cell response. Seropositivity was recorded at baseline in only six AZD1222 recipients.

The chain is built from TRBV9 and TRBJ2-7, with 14 bases aligning to TRBD2. The receptor was derived from an adult in good health. The source was peripheral blood, collected on day 0 of AZD1222 vaccination. The CDR3: CASTGLAGGSYEQYF. Written as DNA, the CDR3 is TGTGCCAGCACAGGACTAGCGGGAGGTTCCTACGAGCAGTACTTC.